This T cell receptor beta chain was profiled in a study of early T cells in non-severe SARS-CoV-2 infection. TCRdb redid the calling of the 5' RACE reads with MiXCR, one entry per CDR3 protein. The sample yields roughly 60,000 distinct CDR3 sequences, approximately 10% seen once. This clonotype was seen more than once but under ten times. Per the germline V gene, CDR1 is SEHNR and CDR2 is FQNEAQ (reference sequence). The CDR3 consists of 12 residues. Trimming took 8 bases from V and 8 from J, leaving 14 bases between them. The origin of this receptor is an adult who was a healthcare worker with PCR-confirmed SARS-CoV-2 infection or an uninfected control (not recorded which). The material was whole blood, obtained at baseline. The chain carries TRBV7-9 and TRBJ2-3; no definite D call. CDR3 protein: CASRPELSTQYF. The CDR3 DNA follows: TGTGCCAGCCGCCCCGAACTGAGTACGCAGTATTTT.